What follows describes a single T cell receptor beta chain. The target antigen is unknown. For every subset, genomic DNA was evenly distributed across several immunoSEQ plates. Assay used: immunoSEQ multiplex PCR; TCRdb lists only in-frame clones, some missing. The table has about 2 million clones, approximately 94% seen once. The data were taken from a study of shared clonotypes between healthy human individuals. Notes on the study in general: Sampling involved blood alone; tissue repertoires likely differ. Owing to a small donor count, the genetic and exposure-history diversity represented was limited.

Positively selected for CCR7, the CD45RO-negative cells used as naive CD8 cells excluded terminally differentiated effector memory CD45RA+ cells. The V end was cut by 1 base, the J end by 3 bases, with 10 bases between. Germline V CDR1 and CDR2: SGHAT, FQNNGV. The length of the CDR3 is 14 residues. This receptor was taken from a man between 18 and 35 years old in good health. What was sequenced was naive CD8+ T cells sorted from blood. This chain connects TRBV11-2 to TRBJ2-7; D gene ambiguous. The CDR3 reads CASSLGRLVYEQYF. CDR3 DNA: TGTGCCAGCAGCTTAGGAAGGTTGGTCTACGAGCAGTACTTC.